This record covers a single T cell receptor (beta chain). Its target is not known. Sampled while nominally healthy, donors likely had unrecorded immune exposures. Use of 60 Vbeta and 13 Jbeta primers characterized the PCR. Profiled with immunoSEQ multiplex PCR; TCRdb holds only in-frame clones, not every one. The sample holds approximately 90,000 clones, 63% seen once. The data were obtained in a study of cytomegalovirus exposure and HLA in healthy donors. Study summary: The study's early data release held some 85 million unique TCRs from HLA-typed donors.

Study-wide points: When a later analysis was performed, an Asian-associated ancestry cluster reportedly had fewer N-insertions than the 666-donor mean. Association of a missense DCLRE1C variant with TCR beta V- and J-gene trimming was reported in a later analysis.

The CDR3 has 13 amino acids. Germline V CDR1 and CDR2: SGHRS, YFSETQ. Unmatched junction bases numbered 4, after V lost 4 bases and J lost 4 bases. This receptor was taken from a woman aged 25 to 39 in good health and CMV-seronegative. The chain is built from TRBV5-1 and TRBJ1-1, with TRBD1 identical over 7 bases. Sequencing was done on a sample of PBMCs. The CDR3 region is CASSHAGGTEAFF. Here the CDR3 DNA reads TGCGCCAGCAGCCACGCAGGGGGCACTGAAGCTTTCTTT.